This T cell receptor beta chain was captured in a study of shared clonotypes between healthy human individuals. Trimming took 3 bases from V and 11 from J, leaving 16 bases between them. Germline-derived CDR1 and CDR2 are MDHEN and SYDVKM. The CDR3 consists of 13 residues. Generated by immunoSEQ multiplex PCR, the TCRdb table keeps only in-frame clones and is missing some. The profile shows 75,000 to 100,000 clones, around half of them singletons. This chain uses TRBV28 with TRBJ1-1; D uncertain. The source material was PBMCs. The receptor was isolated from a middle-aged woman in good health. Some clones in this sample may be carry-over from other donors' samples. CDR3 amino acids: CASSFGRRIPAFF. The CDR3 DNA follows: TGTGCCAGCAGTTTTGGTAGAAGAATTCCCGCTTTCTTT.